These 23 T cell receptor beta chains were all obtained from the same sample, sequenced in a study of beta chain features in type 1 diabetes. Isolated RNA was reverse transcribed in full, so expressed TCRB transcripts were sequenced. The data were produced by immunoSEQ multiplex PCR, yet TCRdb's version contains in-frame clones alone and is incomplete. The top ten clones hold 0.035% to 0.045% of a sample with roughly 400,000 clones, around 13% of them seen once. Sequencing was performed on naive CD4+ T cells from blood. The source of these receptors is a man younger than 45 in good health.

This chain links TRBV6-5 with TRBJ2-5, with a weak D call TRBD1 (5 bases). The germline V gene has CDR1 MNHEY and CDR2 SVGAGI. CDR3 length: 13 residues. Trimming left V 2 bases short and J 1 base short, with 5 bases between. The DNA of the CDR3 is TGTGCCAGCAGTTACAGGGGCCAAGAGACCCAGTACTTC. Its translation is CASSYRGQETQYF.

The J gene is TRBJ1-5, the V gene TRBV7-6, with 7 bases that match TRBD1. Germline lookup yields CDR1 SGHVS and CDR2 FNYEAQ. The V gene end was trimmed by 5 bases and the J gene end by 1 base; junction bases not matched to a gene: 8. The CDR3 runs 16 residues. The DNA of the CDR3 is TGTGCCAGCAGCCTTGGGACAGCAGTAAGCAATCAGCCCCAGCATTTT. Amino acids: CASSLGTAVSNQPQHF.

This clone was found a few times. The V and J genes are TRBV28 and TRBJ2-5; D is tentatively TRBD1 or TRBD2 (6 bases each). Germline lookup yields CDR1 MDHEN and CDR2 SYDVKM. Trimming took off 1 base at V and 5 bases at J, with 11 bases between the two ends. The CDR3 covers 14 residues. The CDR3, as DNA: TGTGCCAGCAGTTTATCTGGGGGGCGTGAGACCCAGTACTTC. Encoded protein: CASSLSGGRETQYF.

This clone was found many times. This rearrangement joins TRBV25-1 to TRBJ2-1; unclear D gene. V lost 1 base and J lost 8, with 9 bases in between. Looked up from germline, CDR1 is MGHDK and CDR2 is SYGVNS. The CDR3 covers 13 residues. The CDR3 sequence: CASSELSGDEQFF. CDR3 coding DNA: TGTGCCAGCAGTGAATTATCTGGCGATGAGCAGTTCTTC.

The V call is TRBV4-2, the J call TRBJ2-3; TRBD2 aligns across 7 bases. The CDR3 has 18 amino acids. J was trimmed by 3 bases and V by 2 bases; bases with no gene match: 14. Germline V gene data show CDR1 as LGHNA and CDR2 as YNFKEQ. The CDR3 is CASSQQRMSGTGTDTQYF. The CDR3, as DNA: TGTGCCAGCAGCCAACAACGGATGAGCGGGACGGGGACAGATACGCAGTATTTT.

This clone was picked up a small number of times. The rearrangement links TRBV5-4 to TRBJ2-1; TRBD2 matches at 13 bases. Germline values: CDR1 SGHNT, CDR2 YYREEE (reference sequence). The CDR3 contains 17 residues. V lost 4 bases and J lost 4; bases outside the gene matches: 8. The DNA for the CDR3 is TGTGCCAGCAGCACCCCTGCGGGACTAGCGGGGTACAATGAGCAGTTCTTC. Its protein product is CASSTPAGLAGYNEQFF.

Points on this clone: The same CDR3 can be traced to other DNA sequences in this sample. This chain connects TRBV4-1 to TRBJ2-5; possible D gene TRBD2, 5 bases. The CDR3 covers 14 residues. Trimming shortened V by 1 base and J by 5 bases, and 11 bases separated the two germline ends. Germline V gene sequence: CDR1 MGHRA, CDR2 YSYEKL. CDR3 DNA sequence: TGCGCCAGCAGCCAAGTCGGGGTCGGGGAGACCCAGTACTTC. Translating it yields CASSQVGVGETQYF.

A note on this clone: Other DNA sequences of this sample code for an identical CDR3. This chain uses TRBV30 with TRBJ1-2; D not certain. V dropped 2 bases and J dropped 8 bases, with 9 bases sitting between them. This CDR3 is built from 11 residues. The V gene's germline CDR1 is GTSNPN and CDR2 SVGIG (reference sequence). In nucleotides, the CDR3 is TGTGCCTGGAGTACCGGGCCCGGCTACACCTTC. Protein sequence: CAWSTGPGYTF.

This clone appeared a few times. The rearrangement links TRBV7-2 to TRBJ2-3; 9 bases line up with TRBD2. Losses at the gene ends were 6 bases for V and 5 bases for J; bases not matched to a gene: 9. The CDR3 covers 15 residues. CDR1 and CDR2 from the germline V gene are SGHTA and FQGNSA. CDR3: CASRSSGRQGDTQYF. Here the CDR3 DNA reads TGTGCCAGCAGATCCAGCGGGAGGCAGGGAGATACGCAGTATTTT. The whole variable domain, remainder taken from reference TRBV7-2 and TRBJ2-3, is GAGVSQSPSNKVTEKGKDVELRCDPISGHTALYWYRQSLGQGLEFLIYFQGNSAPDKSGLPSDRFSAERTGGSVSTLTIQRTQQEDSAVYLCASRSSGRQGDTQYFGPGTRLTVL.

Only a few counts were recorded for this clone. CDR3 in DNA: TGTGCCAGCAGCTTGGGACCGAGCAACGATAATTCACCCCTCCACTTT. It translates to CASSLGPSNDNSPLHF. The chain links TRBV5-4 to TRBJ1-6; D not certain. Trimming removed 0 bases at V and 5 bases at J, with 12 bases between. The CDR3 is 16 residues long. CDR1 and CDR2 (germline): SGHNT, YYREEE (reference sequence).

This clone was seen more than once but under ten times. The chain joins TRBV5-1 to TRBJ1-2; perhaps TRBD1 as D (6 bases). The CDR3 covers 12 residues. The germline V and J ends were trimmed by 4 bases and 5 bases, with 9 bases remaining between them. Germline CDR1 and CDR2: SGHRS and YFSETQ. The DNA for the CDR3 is TGCGCCAGCAGCCCGGACAGTTATGGCTACACCTTC. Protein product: CASSPDSYGYTF.

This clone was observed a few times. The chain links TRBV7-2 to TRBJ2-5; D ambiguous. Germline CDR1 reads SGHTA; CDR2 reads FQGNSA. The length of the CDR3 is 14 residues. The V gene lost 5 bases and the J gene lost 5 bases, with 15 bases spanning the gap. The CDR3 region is CASSHRGVRETQYF. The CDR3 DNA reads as TGTGCCAGCAGCCATAGAGGAGTTCGGGAGACCCAGTACTTC.

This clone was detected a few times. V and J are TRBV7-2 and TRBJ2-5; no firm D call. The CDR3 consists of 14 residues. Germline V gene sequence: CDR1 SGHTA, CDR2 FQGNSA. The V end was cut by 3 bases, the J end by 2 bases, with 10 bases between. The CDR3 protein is CASSFGSLQETQYF. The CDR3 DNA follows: TGTGCCAGCAGCTTTGGCTCGTTGCAAGAGACCCAGTACTTC.

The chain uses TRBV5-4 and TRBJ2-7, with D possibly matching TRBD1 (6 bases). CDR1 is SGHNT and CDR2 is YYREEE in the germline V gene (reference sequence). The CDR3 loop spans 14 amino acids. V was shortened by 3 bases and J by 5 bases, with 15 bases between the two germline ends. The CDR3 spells CASSSTGSRDEQYF. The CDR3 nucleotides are TGTGCCAGCAGCTCCACAGGGTCTCGCGACGAGCAGTACTTC.

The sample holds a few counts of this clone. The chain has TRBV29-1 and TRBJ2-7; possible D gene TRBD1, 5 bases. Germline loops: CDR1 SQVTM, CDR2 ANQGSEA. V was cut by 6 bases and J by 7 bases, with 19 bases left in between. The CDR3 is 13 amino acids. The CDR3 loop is CSVGPTGLSEQYF. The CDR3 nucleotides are TGCAGCGTGGGGCCCACAGGTTTATCGGAGCAGTACTTC.

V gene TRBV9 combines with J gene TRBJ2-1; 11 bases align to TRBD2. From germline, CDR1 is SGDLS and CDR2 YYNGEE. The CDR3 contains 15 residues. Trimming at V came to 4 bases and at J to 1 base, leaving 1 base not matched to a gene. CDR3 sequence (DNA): TGTGCCAGCAGCAGACTAGCGGGGTCCTACAATGAGCAGTTCTTC. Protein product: CASSRLAGSYNEQFF.

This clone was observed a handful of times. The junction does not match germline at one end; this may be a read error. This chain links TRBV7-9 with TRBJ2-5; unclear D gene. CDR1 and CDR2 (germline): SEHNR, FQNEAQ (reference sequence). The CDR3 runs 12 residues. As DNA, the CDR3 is TGTGCCAGCAGCCCACCAGGACGGTCTCTCCACTTC. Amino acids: CASSPPGRSLHF.

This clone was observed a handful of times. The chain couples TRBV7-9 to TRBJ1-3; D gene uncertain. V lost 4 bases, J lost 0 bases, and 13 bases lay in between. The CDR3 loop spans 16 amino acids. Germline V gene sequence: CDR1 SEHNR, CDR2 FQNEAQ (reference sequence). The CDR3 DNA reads TGTGCCAGCAGCTCTCAGAGCGGGTACTCTGGAAACACCATATATTTT. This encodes CASSSQSGYSGNTIYF.

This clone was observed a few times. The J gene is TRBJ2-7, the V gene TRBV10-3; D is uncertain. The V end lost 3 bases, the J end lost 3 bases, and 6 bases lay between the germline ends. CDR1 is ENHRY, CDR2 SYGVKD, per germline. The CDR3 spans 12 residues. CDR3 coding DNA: TGTGCCATCAGTGAAGAGCTCTACGAGCAGTACTTC. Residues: CAISEELYEQYF.

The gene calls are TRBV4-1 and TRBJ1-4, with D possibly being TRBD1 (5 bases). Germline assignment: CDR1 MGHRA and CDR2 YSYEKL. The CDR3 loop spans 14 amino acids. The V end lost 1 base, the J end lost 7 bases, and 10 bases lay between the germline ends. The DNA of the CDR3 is TGCGCCAGCAGCCAAGTACGGGGGACTGAAAAACTGTTTTTT. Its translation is CASSQVRGTEKLFF.

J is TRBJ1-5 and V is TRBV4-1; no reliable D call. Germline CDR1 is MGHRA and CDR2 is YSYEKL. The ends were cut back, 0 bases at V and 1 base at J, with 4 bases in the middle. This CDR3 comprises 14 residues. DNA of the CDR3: TGCGCCAGCAGCCAAGAGCAGAGCAATCAGCCCCAGCATTTT. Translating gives CASSQEQSNQPQHF.

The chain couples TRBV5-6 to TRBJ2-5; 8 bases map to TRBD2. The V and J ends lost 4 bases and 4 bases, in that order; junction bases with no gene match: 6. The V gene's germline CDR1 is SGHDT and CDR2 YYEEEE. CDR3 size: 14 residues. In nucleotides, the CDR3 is TGTGCCAGCAGCGGAAGCGGGGGTACAGAGACCCAGTACTTC. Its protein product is CASSGSGGTETQYF. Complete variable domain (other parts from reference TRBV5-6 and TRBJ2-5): DAGVTQSPTHLIKTRGQQVTLRCSPKSGHDTVSWYQQALGQGPQFIFQYYEEEERQRGNFPDRFSGHQFPNYSSELNVNALLLGDSALYLCASSGSGGTETQYFGPGTRLLVL.

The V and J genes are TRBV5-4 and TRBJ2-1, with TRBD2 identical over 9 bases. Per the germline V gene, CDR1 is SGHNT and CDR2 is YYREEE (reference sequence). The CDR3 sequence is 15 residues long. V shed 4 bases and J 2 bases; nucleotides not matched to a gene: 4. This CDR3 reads CASSLSGRAYNEQFF. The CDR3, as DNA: TGTGCCAGCAGCCTTAGCGGGAGAGCCTACAATGAGCAGTTCTTC. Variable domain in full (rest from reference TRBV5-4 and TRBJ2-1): ETGVTQSPTHLIKTRGQQVTLRCSSQSGHNTVSWYQQALGQGPQFIFQYYREEENGRGNFPPRFSGLQFPNYSSELNVNALELDDSALYLCASSLSGRAYNEQFFGPGTRLTVL.